These T cell receptor beta chains were read from a single sample in a study of blood T cell repertoires in COVID-19. TCRdb's copy holds only in-frame clones and misses some; the assay was immunoSEQ multiplex PCR. Among roughly 280,000 clones, more than 75% were seen once, and the ten largest hold roughly 8.5%. Sequencing was done on a sample of peripheral blood. All receptors come from a man in his forties with active or convalescent COVID-19. Both conserved end residues are trimmed from each CDR3. The order of the fields is V gene, J gene, CDR3 protein.

TRBV25-1,TRBJ1-2,ASSAPGANYGYT
TRBV10-3,TRBJ1-5,AISEYRVGNQPQH
TRBV6-5,TRBJ1-2,ASNPDRGAGRGYT
TRBV2,TRBJ1-6,ASSEEPSTGVYNSPLH
TRBV7-6,TRBJ2-7,ASSLAPGNEQY
TRBV27,TRBJ2-7,ATTGTSISSDLYEQY
TRBV19,TRBJ2-2,ATVLAGGPGGELF
TRBV10-3,TRBJ1-5,AILVSSNQPQH
TRBV24-1,TRBJ2-7,ATSGKETGTGLYEQY
TRBV6-5,TRBJ2-6,ASSLVRGANVLT
TRBV11-2,TRBJ1-2,ASQRDREVYNGYT
TRBV10-3,TRBJ2-7,AISEAEFYEQY
TRBV5-7,TRBJ1-5,ARGDRESNQPQH
TRBV28,TRBJ1-2,ASSPGDRGNGYT
TRBV7-3,TRBJ2-1,ASSHSGAYNEQF
TRBV7-8,TRBJ2-1,ASSFGSGAGGLIHGEQF
TRBV30,TRBJ2-2,AWMGPANTGELF
TRBV27,TRBJ1-5,ASSPDRVGQPQH
TRBV5-3,TRBJ1-1,ARSATGNTEAF
TRBV6-5,TRBJ1-2,ATSRGYGYT
TRBV3-1/TRBV3-2,TRBJ2-7,ASSPRLAGDYEQY
TRBV27,TRBJ1-6,ASRGRTGQGSPLH
TRBV6-1,TRBJ1-2,ASSEIGWGRVAYGYT
TRBV19,TRBJ1-5,ASSILGTGLPQPQH
TRBV13,TRBJ2-7,ASSSGTGSSYEQY
TRBV6-5,TRBJ2-5,ASSYLRGQETQY
TRBV5-1,TRBJ1-2,ASSLAQGSSGYT
TRBV10-3,TRBJ1-2,AIMIMGGEGYGYT
TRBV7-3,TRBJ2-1,ASSLGGREGNEQF
TRBV29-1,TRBJ1-2,SVVGGYYGYT
TRBV3-1/TRBV3-2,TRBJ2-2,ASRRGTSGRGELF
TRBV5-4,TRBJ1-3,ASSLGQDSGNTIY
TRBV10-3,TRBJ2-7,AISERGYEQY
TRBV30,TRBJ1-1,AWSGDRNTEAF
TRBV11-3,TRBJ2-2,ASSPPDGEAGELF
TRBV6-1,TRBJ2-7,ASSEGETSSYEQY
TRBV7-2,TRBJ2-5,ASSLGQGQETQY
TRBV19,TRBJ1-6,ASSIDRAPLH
TRBV4-1,TRBJ1-6,ASSQDLTSYNSPLH
TRBV25-1,TRBJ2-1,ASSEEGGSSYNEQF
TRBV24-1,TRBJ2-2,ATSGRRVTGELF
TRBV2,TRBJ1-5,ASSARDSYQPQH
TRBV19,TRBJ2-1,ASSISGRRNEQF
TRBV6-5,TRBJ2-4,ASSHDIAKNIQY
TRBV29-1,TRBJ1-4,SVVAGPATNEKLF
TRBV13,TRBJ2-3,ASSLGRSVDTQY
TRBV28,TRBJ2-7,ASSSQAGGDYEQY